The rows below give T cell receptor beta chains drawn from one sample of a study of beta chain features in type 1 diabetes. The method was immunoSEQ multiplex PCR; TCRdb's version includes in-frame clones alone and lacks a portion of them. Here the sample spans around 180,000 clones, roughly 8% being singletons. The material sequenced was central memory CD4+ T cells from blood. These receptors were obtained from a woman in her forties with type 1 diabetes. Both conserved end residues are part of each CDR3. The order of the fields is J gene, D gene, CDR3 length, V gene, CDR3 protein. A D gene is named only where the DNA matches it firmly.

j_gene: TRBJ1-5
d_gene: TRBD1
len: 14
v_gene: TRBV18
CDR3aa: CASSPDRGHQPQHF

j_gene: TRBJ2-3
d_gene: TRBD2
len: 16
v_gene: TRBV7-2
CDR3aa: CASSLRLAGNTDTQYF

j_gene: TRBJ2-5
d_gene: TRBD2
len: 15
v_gene: TRBV4-1
CDR3aa: CASSQRGGLQETQYF

j_gene: TRBJ2-3
d_gene: .
len: 16
v_gene: TRBV28
CDR3aa: CASSLERLYRGDTQYF

j_gene: TRBJ2-4
d_gene: .
len: 20
v_gene: TRBV4-3
CDR3aa: CASSQDLASYQIGSKNIQYF

j_gene: TRBJ2-4
d_gene: .
len: 16
v_gene: TRBV2
CDR3aa: CASSATATLAKNIQYF

j_gene: TRBJ1-3
d_gene: .
len: 16
v_gene: TRBV5-8
CDR3aa: CASSLGDSARGNTIYF

j_gene: TRBJ2-1
d_gene: TRBD2
len: 16
v_gene: TRBV28
CDR3aa: CASGIAGGSEYNEQFF

j_gene: TRBJ2-5
d_gene: .
len: 14
v_gene: TRBV29-1
CDR3aa: CSGGDWWEEETQYF

j_gene: TRBJ2-1
d_gene: TRBD2
len: 16
v_gene: TRBV7-3
CDR3aa: CASSLTGTSGRDEQFF

j_gene: TRBJ2-5
d_gene: TRBD1
len: 15
v_gene: TRBV5-1
CDR3aa: CASSPPGQRQETQYF

j_gene: TRBJ1-2
d_gene: .
len: 14
v_gene: TRBV30
CDR3aa: CAWSPRRERSGYTF

j_gene: TRBJ2-1
d_gene: .
len: 17
v_gene: TRBV7-2
CDR3aa: CASSLVGGLTSSDEQFF

j_gene: TRBJ2-1
d_gene: TRBD1
len: 13
v_gene: TRBV2
CDR3aa: CTDGQGYHNEQFF